This T cell receptor beta chain was documented in a study of cytomegalovirus exposure and HLA in healthy donors. Overall study results and limits: Whilst most TCR sequences proved rare, a subset of public TCRs occurred across many donors. A highly shared variant cluster was judged a likely technical artifact. As was reported, the HLA-A and HLA-B alleles of most subjects were accurately predicted from TCR beta sequences.

It was with 60 Vbeta and 13 Jbeta primers that the PCR ran. Clones were sequenced by immunoSEQ multiplex PCR, and TCRdb holds only the in-frame ones, with some missing. This repertoire includes 90,000 to 100,000 clones. About this clone itself: The antigen is undetermined. One junction end disagrees with the germline gene, perhaps due to a read error.

The CDR3 is 14 residues long. Germline CDR1 MNHEY, CDR2 SMNVEV (reference sequence). The TCR originated in a woman in her thirties in good health and CMV-seronegative. Material: PBMCs. V and J are TRBV27 and TRBJ1-2; D uncertain. Here the CDR3 DNA reads TGTGCCAGCAGTTTATCGCGGGGTAACGATGGCTACACCTTC. Translating gives CASSLSRGNDGYTF.